These T cell receptor beta chains were read from a single sample in a study of human T cells and chemical hapten exposure. One entry per CDR3 protein results from TCRdb running MiXCR on the RACE reads. The data contain 150,000 to 200,000 distinct CDR3 sequences, about 20% of them singletons. The sequencing here drew on whole blood, taken in connection with sensitization to the hapten diphenylcyclopropenone (DPC). The origin of the receptors is a woman between 45 and 60 years old with alopecia areata. Some clones in this sample may be carry-over from other donors' samples. Each CDR3 is given with its conserved first and last residue. Each record gives: clone size, D gene, V gene, J gene, CDR3 DNA, CDR3 protein. A D gene is named only where the DNA matches it firmly. Some rows mark clone size as missing; the rest say once, few, many or name a class of expanded clone.

few	.	TRBV7-9	TRBJ2-1	TGTGCCAGCATCCTAAAGGGTTCAGGGGATGAGCAGTTCTTC	CASILKGSGDEQFF
few	.	TRBV6-6	TRBJ1-3	TGTGCCAGCAGTTACGACAGCTCTGGAAACACCATATATTTT	CASSYDSSGNTIYF
.	.	TRBV12-3/TRBV12-4	TRBJ2-7	TGTGCCAGCACCTCCAGTTCGGGACTCTCCTACGAGCAGTACTTC	CASTSSSGLSYEQYF
.	TRBD2	TRBV29-1	TRBJ2-7	TGCAGCGTTGAACTTGGTGGACTAGTGGGATTCGAGCAGTACTTC	CSVELGGLVGFEQYF
few	.	TRBV5-4	TRBJ2-7	TGTGCCAGCAGCCGGACGGAAAAAGAGCAGTACTTC	CASSRTEKEQYF
few	.	TRBV2	TRBJ2-2	TGTGCCAGCAGTACAATTCGGGTGGGGGCCGGGGAGCTGTTTTTT	CASSTIRVGAGELFF
few	TRBD1	TRBV20-1	TRBJ1-1	TGCAGTGCTAAGGGACAGTTGAACACTGAAGCTTTCTTT	CSAKGQLNTEAFF
few	.	TRBV4-2	TRBJ1-4	TGTGCCAGCAGCCGCAAGCCCCTCGGGCAGATTGCAACTAATGAAAAACTGTTTTTT	CASSRKPLGQIATNEKLFF
few	.	TRBV9	TRBJ1-1	TGTGCCAGCAGCGTAGGAGTCACTATACCAACTGAAGCTTTCTTT	CASSVGVTIPTEAFF
.	.	TRBV5-1	TRBJ1-4	TGCGCCAGCAGCCTCGACAGCTACAATGAAAAACTGTTTTTT	CASSLDSYNEKLFF
.	TRBD1	TRBV28	TRBJ2-7	TGTGCCAGCAGCCCAATTGGACAGGGGACCTACGAGCAGTACTTC	CASSPIGQGTYEQYF
many	TRBD1	TRBV6-2/TRBV6-3	TRBJ1-5	TGTGCCGGACAGGGACGAGAAGGTGAGCCCCAGCATTTT	CAGQGREGEPQHF
.	.	TRBV29-1	TRBJ1-2	TGCAGCGCGAGAGATCTTGGTGGCTACACCTTC	CSARDLGGYTF
few	TRBD2	TRBV20-1	TRBJ2-1	TGCAGTGCTAGATCCGGGACTAGAGGCAATGAGCAGTTCTTC	CSARSGTRGNEQFF
few	.	TRBV29-1	TRBJ1-1	TGCAGCGTTGGCAGGAGTGAAAACACTGAAGCTTTCTTT	CSVGRSENTEAFF
few	.	TRBV7-2	TRBJ2-3	TGTGCCAGCAGCCCCACCTGGGGTATAGATACGCAGTATTTT	CASSPTWGIDTQYF
few	.	TRBV11-3	TRBJ2-2	TGTGCCAGCAGCTTAGGTCGGTCTGTAACCGGGGAGCTGTTTTTT	CASSLGRSVTGELFF
few	.	TRBV5-1	TRBJ1-5	TGCGCCAGCAGCTTGGACGGATATAGCAATCAGCCCCAGCATTTT	CASSLDGYSNQPQHF
.	.	TRBV20-1	TRBJ2-1	TGCAGTGCTAGAGATCTAGCTAGCAGACTTTCGAATGAGCAGTTCTTC	CSARDLASRLSNEQFF
.	.	TRBV2	TRBJ1-2	TGTGCCAGCAGTATCACAGGGAATATTGTCTATGGCTACACCTTC	CASSITGNIVYGYTF
.	TRBD1	TRBV6-5	TRBJ1-3	TGTGCCAGCAGCCGCGGACAGGAAGGAAACACCATATATTTT	CASSRGQEGNTIYF
few	TRBD2	TRBV11-3	TRBJ2-3	TGTGCCAGCAGCTTAGCGGGAGGGGACGCAGATACGCAGTATTTT	CASSLAGGDADTQYF
.	.	TRBV12-3/TRBV12-4	TRBJ2-7	TGTGCCAGCAGTTTAAAGGGCTCCTCCTACGAGCAGTACTTC	CASSLKGSSYEQYF
.	.	TRBV21-1	TRBJ2-5	TGTGCCAGCAAAGGGCCCGAGACCCAGTACTTC	CASKGPETQYF
few	.	TRBV6-2/TRBV6-3	TRBJ1-5	TGTGCCAGCAAAAGAAGGGGCGAGGGGATTAATCAGCCCCAGCATTTT	CASKRRGEGINQPQHF
.	TRBD2	TRBV19	TRBJ2-1	TGTGCCACTCATACCACTGGACTAGCGGGGGTGAATGAGCAGTTCTTC	CATHTTGLAGVNEQFF
.	.	TRBV5-1	TRBJ2-2	TGCGCCAGCAGCTTGGTCGGAAGGACCGGGGAGCTGTTTTTT	CASSLVGRTGELFF
.	.	TRBV9	TRBJ2-2	TGTGCCAGCAGCGTAGGAACAGTCGGGGAGCTGTTTTTT	CASSVGTVGELFF
.	.	TRBV7-9	TRBJ1-2	TGTGCCAGCAGCTTTACAGACTATGGCTACACCTTC	CASSFTDYGYTF
few	TRBD1	TRBV27	TRBJ1-2	TGTGCCAGCAGTTTACAGGGGGCTAACTATGGCTACACCTTC	CASSLQGANYGYTF
.	.	TRBV3-1	TRBJ2-5	TGTGCCAGCAGCCAAGTCTTCCAAGAGACCCAGTACTTC	CASSQVFQETQYF
few	.	TRBV5-1	TRBJ2-6	TGCGCCAGCAGCTGGAGTACCTCTGGGGCCAACGTCCTGACTTTC	CASSWSTSGANVLTF
.	TRBD1	TRBV11-2	TRBJ1-1	TGTGCCAGCAGCCCTCTCCTCCAGGGGGATAGCACTGAAGCTTTCTTT	CASSPLLQGDSTEAFF
few	TRBD1	TRBV7-2	TRBJ2-5	TGTGCCAGCAGCACAAGGACAGGGTCCTCAGAGACCCAGTACTTC	CASSTRTGSSETQYF
few	TRBD1	TRBV29-1	TRBJ1-2	TGCAGCGCCCGAAACAGGGGAAACTATGGCTACACCTTC	CSARNRGNYGYTF
.	.	TRBV5-4	TRBJ2-3	TGTGCCAGCGGACTCCCGGGCGCAGATACGCAGTATTTT	CASGLPGADTQYF
many	TRBD2	TRBV10-1	TRBJ2-2	TGCGCCAGCAGTGGAAAGGGACTAGCGGGAGCCGGCACCGGGGAGCTGTTTTTT	CASSGKGLAGAGTGELFF
.	.	TRBV5-1	TRBJ2-2	TGCGCCAGCAGCTTGCAGGCTAGTGTGTTGGGGGAGCTGTTTTTT	CASSLQASVLGELFF
few	.	TRBV10-3	TRBJ2-7	TGTGCCATCAGAACAAATTACGAGCAGTACTTC	CAIRTNYEQYF
.	TRBD2	TRBV10-3	TRBJ2-2	TGTGCCATCAGTTCCCAAGCGGGAGGGAGCACCGGGGAGCTGTTTTTT	CAISSQAGGSTGELFF
many	.	TRBV18	TRBJ1-1	TGTGCCAGCTCACCTCGGTGGACAGAGCCCACTGAAGCTTTCTTT	CASSPRWTEPTEAFF
few	.	TRBV4-2	TRBJ2-1	TGTGCCAGCAGCCAATTAGACGGGACGGGCTCCTACAATGAGCAGTTCTTC	CASSQLDGTGSYNEQFF
.	TRBD2	TRBV12-3/TRBV12-4	TRBJ2-1	TGTGCCAGCAGTCCCACAGCGGGAGCAGGGTACGGTGAGCAGTTCTTC	CASSPTAGAGYGEQFF
few	.	TRBV6-6	TRBJ2-1	TGTGCCAGCAGTCTTTATGCGGAGGCCTACAATGAGCAGTTCTTC	CASSLYAEAYNEQFF
.	TRBD1	TRBV27	TRBJ1-4	TGTGCCAGCAGACAGGGGCAACATGAAAAACTGTTTTTT	CASRQGQHEKLFF
.	.	TRBV5-1	TRBJ2-1	TGCGCCAGCGGCCTACTACGCCGCTCCTACAATGAGCAGTTCTTC	CASGLLRRSYNEQFF
few	.	TRBV6-5	TRBJ2-7	TGTGCCAGCAGCCGGGCCCTTGAAGGCTCCTACGAGCAGTACTTC	CASSRALEGSYEQYF
.	TRBD1	TRBV11-3	TRBJ1-1	TGTGCCAGCAGCACCCGACAGGGATTGAACACTGAAGCTTTCTTT	CASSTRQGLNTEAFF
few	TRBD2	TRBV5-1	TRBJ2-7	TGCGCCAGCAGCTTGGGACTAGCGGGACACTACGAGCAGTACTTC	CASSLGLAGHYEQYF
.	TRBD1	TRBV19	TRBJ2-1	TGTGCCAGTAGCGAGGGACAGGGGATTCGAGATGAGCAGTTCTTC	CASSEGQGIRDEQFF
few	TRBD2	TRBV12-3/TRBV12-4	TRBJ2-5	TGTGCCAGCAGTTTCTGGACTTCGGGAGGGTTTGGAGAGACCCAGTACTTC	CASSFWTSGGFGETQYF
few	.	TRBV20-1	TRBJ2-7	TGCAGTGCTTGTACGGATAACTACGAGCAGTACTTC	CSACTDNYEQYF